This section outlines one T cell receptor (beta chain) sequence together with its context. Its antigen remains unidentified. The table came from immunoSEQ multiplex PCR; TCRdb's copy has only in-frame clones and leaves some out. Counted here are about 110,000 clones, about 92% occurring once; the ten biggest clones make up about 1.9%. This specimen comes from a study of cytomegalovirus exposure and HLA in healthy donors. CDR3 size: 13 residues. CDR1 is KGHSH and CDR2 is LQKENI in the germline V gene. V was clipped by 3 bases and J by 4 bases, with 9 bases between them. Broader study findings: The study flagged roughly 160 TCR beta chains as cytomegalovirus-associated. The authors confirmed in vitro that a few CMV-associated chains were specific for CMV antigens.

The genes are TRBV18 and TRBJ2-5, with D maybe TRBD2 (6 bases). The sequence was collected from a woman between 18 and 29 years old in good health and CMV-seronegative. What was sequenced was PBMCs. The CDR3, as DNA: TGTGCCAGCTCACCCGGGACTTTAGAGACCCAGTACTTC. It encodes CASSPGTLETQYF.